The present T cell receptor beta chain was sequenced within a study of cytomegalovirus exposure and HLA in healthy donors. Study-level results: In vitro experiments confirmed that three CMV-associated chains were specific for CMV antigens. Later, an analysis found that TCR clusters from the first cohort tended to co-occur in the 120 or so validation repertoires.

Of note for this clone: Its matching antigen is unknown.

Sequencing used immunoSEQ multiplex PCR; TCRdb keeps in-frame clones, though not all of them. This table holds some 74,000 clones, over 85% found once. Trimming took off 2 bases at V and 4 bases at J, with 14 bases between the two ends. Germline lookup yields CDR1 MDHEN and CDR2 SYDVKM. The CDR3 has 16 amino acids. The sequencing sample was made of PBMCs. This rearrangement joins TRBV28 to TRBJ2-2; D might be TRBD2 (5 bases). The sequence came from a woman aged 30 to 39 in good health and CMV-seronegative. For the CDR3, the DNA is TGTGCCAGCAGTTTAACCGGGGAGTCGGGCACCGGGGAGCTGTTTTTT. Translated: CASSLTGESGTGELFF.